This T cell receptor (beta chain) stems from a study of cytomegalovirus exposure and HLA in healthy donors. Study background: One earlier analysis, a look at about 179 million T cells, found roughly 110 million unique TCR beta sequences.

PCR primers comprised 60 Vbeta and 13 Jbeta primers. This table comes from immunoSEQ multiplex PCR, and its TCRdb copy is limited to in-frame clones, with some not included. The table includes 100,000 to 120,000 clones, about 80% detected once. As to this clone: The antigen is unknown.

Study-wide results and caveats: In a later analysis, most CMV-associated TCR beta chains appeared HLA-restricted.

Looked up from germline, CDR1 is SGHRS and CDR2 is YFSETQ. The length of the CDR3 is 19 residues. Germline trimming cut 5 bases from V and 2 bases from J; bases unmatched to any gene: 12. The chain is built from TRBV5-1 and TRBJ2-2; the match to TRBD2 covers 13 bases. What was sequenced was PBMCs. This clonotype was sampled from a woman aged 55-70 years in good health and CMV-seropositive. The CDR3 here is CASSYPTSGRGANTGELFF. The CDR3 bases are TGCGCCAGCAGTTATCCAACTAGCGGGAGGGGTGCTAACACCGGGGAGCTGTTTTTT. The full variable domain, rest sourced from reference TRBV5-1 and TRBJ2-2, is KAGVTQTPRYLIKTRGQQVTLSCSPISGHRSVSWYQQTPGQGLQFLFEYFSETQRNKGNFPGRFSGRQFSNSRSEMNVSTLELGDSALYLCASSYPTSGRGANTGELFFGEGSRLTVL.